This T cell receptor beta chain was observed in a study of shared clonotypes between healthy human individuals. Study conclusions and caveats: Naive CD4 clonotype sharing across a handful of donors was roughly 5%.

Measured with immunoSEQ multiplex PCR; TCRdb has only the in-frame clones, and not every one. Of about 100,000 clones detected, 68% appear once; the ten largest clones hold 24%. The germline V gene has CDR1 SGHDN and CDR2 FVKESK. V lost 1 base, J lost 4 bases, and 10 bases lay in between. The CDR3 length is 14 residues. This clone was detected once. The antigen is not known. This clonotype was obtained from a woman in her 30s in good health. J is TRBJ1-2 and V is TRBV14; D is undetermined. The specimen was memory CD8+ T cells sorted from blood. Subset denoted: CD45RO+ cells pooled with CCR7-negative TemRA cells. CDR3 sequence: CASSQAGNLYGYTF. DNA for the CDR3: TGTGCCAGCAGCCAAGCAGGAAATCTCTATGGCTACACCTTC.